The entry below gives a single T cell receptor beta chain sequence along with its context. It lacks a known antigen. Within one base of it there is no much larger clone, and no base qualities were kept. Collaborating institutions collected whole blood in K2EDTA tubes following their own protocols. For TCRbeta analysis, collaborators shipped samples as frozen whole blood, isolated PBMCs, or DNA extracted from either of those sample types. The data were taken from a study of blood T cell repertoires in COVID-19 (dated by TCRdb to the early 2020s). Concerning the study at large: The collaborator samples originated in the United States, Italy and Spain and spanned the acute and convalescent phases of COVID-19. The dataset comprised deeply sampled blood TCRbeta repertoires from subjects exposed to, actively infected with, or recovered from COVID-19. Samples came from the ongoing ImmuneRACE study (first 160 participants) plus 1,254 subjects from 6 global collaborators. A freely available public database, intended as a resource for researchers studying the immune response to SARS-CoV-2, is where the repertoires were released. The material from the prospective study consisted of cDNA or gDNA derived from T cells, B-cell-depleted T cells, or PBMCs. Sample metadata almost always included a de-identified subject ID, COVID-19 status, age in years and sex. Where HLA class I and class II types were available, the types were taken from metadata supplied by the sample provider, not from assay-based typing.

Broad study findings and their caveats: Clinical and demographic metadata were provided uncurated, with the amount varying by source and participant.

TCRbeta CDR3 regions were amplified from genomic DNA using the immunoSEQ Assay, a bias-controlled multiplex PCR. The source study handled its data this way. Nucleated cell counts per sample were estimated from amplification of reference gene primers within the assay. Sequence reads were collapsed and filtered to measure the absolute abundance of every unique TCRbeta CDR3 rearrangement. For each sample, productive Simpson clonality was calculated as the square root of Simpson's diversity index across productive rearrangements. This is the immuneACCESS table as TCRdb keeps it, with only in-frame sequences that have V and J called. A part of the clones is gone; compared with another copy, unresolved V genes explain less than half, and the rest is unexplained. The V and J calls and the clone size are those of that table, but D and trimming were determined from the DNA. Across this sample there are 200,000 to 300,000 clones, with around nine tenths seen only once. Under 9% of the sample is held by the ten biggest clonotypes.

CDR1 and CDR2, per the germline V gene, are SNHLY and FYNNEI. V is pared back by 6 bases and J by 4 bases, with 6 bases lying between the germline termini. From its cysteine to its phenylalanine, the CDR3 spans 11 amino acids. The kept DNA is CDR3 alone, 33 bases in frame from the first base. The sequence is built from TRBV2 and TRBJ1-1; the D gene lacks a confident call. The clonotype comes from a woman in her 70s with active or convalescent COVID-19. Sample: peripheral blood. The base sequence is TGTGCCAGCAGCCCGGGCACTGAAGCTTTCTTT. Its translation is CASSPGTEAFF.